Presented here are 18 T cell receptor beta chains from one specimen sequenced in a study of response to subunit inactivated influenza vaccine. TCRdb processed the RT-PCR reads anew with MiXCR; each CDR3 protein has one entry. The sample shows 700,000 to 900,000 distinct CDR3 sequences, 21% of them seen only once. Sequencing was performed on PBMCs from blood, taken about 5 days after vaccination. The receptor source for this set is a man aged 50-60 years who received an inactivated influenza vaccine.

The rearrangement links TRBV7-9 to TRBJ2-7; the D is unclear. Trimming shortened V by 6 bases and J by 6 bases, and 9 bases separated the two germline ends. CDR3 size: 11 residues. Germline V CDR1 and CDR2: SEHNR, FQNEAQ (reference sequence). The CDR3, as DNA: TGTGCCAGCAGTTCGCAGATCGAGCAGTACTTC. As protein: CASSSQIEQYF.

This clonotype came up many times. One end of the junction fails to match germline, which may point to a read error. The chain links TRBV12-3 or TRBV12-4 to TRBJ2-7; 8 nucleotides line up with TRBD1. This CDR3 has 14 residues. CDR3 coding DNA: TGTGCCAGCAGTGCTGACAGGGGTTCCTCCGAGCAGTACTTC. This gives the protein CASSADRGSSEQYF.

This clonotype turned up a few times. The chain has TRBV7-2 and TRBJ2-1, with 13 bases fitting TRBD2. CDR1 SGHTA and CDR2 FQGNSA come from the germline V gene. Unmatched junction bases numbered 9, after V lost 5 bases and J lost 8 bases. This CDR3 is 16 amino acids long. This chain's CDR3 is CASSKRTSGSIYEQFF. The CDR3 DNA reads as TGTGCCAGCAGCAAGAGGACTAGCGGGAGTATCTATGAGCAGTTCTTC.

A few counts support this clonotype. The genes are TRBV27 and TRBJ2-5; tentative D call: TRBD1 (7 bases). V was cut by 7 bases and J by 5 bases, with 23 bases left in between. The CDR3 is 16 residues long. CDR1 is MNHEY and CDR2 is SMNVEV in the germline V gene (reference sequence). CDR3 in amino acids: CASTPFRAGGLETQYF. The CDR3 DNA reads TGTGCCAGCACCCCCTTTAGGGCAGGGGGGTTGGAGACCCAGTACTTC.

The CDR3 sequence: CASSLALQKHYEQYF. Here the CDR3 DNA reads TGCGCCAGCAGCTTGGCCCTGCAGAAACACTACGAGCAGTACTTC. This chain connects TRBV5-1 to TRBJ2-7; D call uncertain. Germline V lookup: CDR1 SGHRS, CDR2 YFSETQ. This CDR3 comprises 15 residues. The V gene lost 0 bases and the J gene lost 3 bases, with 13 bases spanning the gap.

J is TRBJ1-1 and V is TRBV29-1, with D possibly matching TRBD1 (6 bases). V lost 1 base to trimming and J lost 1 base, with 7 bases between them. The germline V gene has CDR1 SQVTM and CDR2 ANQGSEA. The CDR3 spans 13 residues. The CDR3 is CSVEGDTNTEAFF. The CDR3 nucleotides read TGCAGCGTTGAAGGGGACACGAACACTGAAGCTTTCTTT.

This clonotype was picked up a small number of times. V gene TRBV20-1 combines with J gene TRBJ2-7; D uncertain. The CDR3 extends over 11 amino acids. The V and J ends lost 0 bases and 7 bases respectively, with 7 bases between them. Germline V gene sequence: CDR1 DFQATT, CDR2 SNEGSKA (reference sequence). CDR3 bases: TGCAGTGCTAGAGATATACCGGAGCAGTACTTC. It translates to CSARDIPEQYF.

Details on this clonotype: A much larger clone lies a single base off, so this may be a read error. V usage is TRBV20-1 and J usage is TRBJ2-5; TRBD1 matches at 8 bases. Germline CDR1 is DFQATT and CDR2 is SNEGSKA (reference sequence). The CDR3 runs 14 residues. CDR3 in DNA: TGCAGTGCTAAGGACAGGGTTTTCCAGGAGACCCAGTCCTTC. Its protein is CSAKDRVFQETQSF.

In this sample, this clonotype turned up a few times. The V and J genes are TRBV5-4 and TRBJ1-1; D is unclear. This CDR3 is built from 14 residues. The germline V gene encodes CDR1 SGHNT and CDR2 YYREEE (reference sequence). With 7 bases removed from V and 4 bases from J, the gap between germline ends came to 17 bases. CDR3 bases: TGTGCCAGCTCGAGAACGGTAGAGGGCACTGAAGCTTTCTTT. It codes for CASSRTVEGTEAFF.

This clonotype was seen repeatedly, ten times or more. The chain is built from TRBV29-1 and TRBJ2-1; weak D call: TRBD2 (6 bases). Germline V gene sequence: CDR1 SQVTM, CDR2 ANQGSEA. V shed 1 base and J shed 6 bases, with 10 bases lying between them. The CDR3 has 13 amino acids. The CDR3 loop is CSVEGTISNEQFF. In nucleotides, the CDR3 is TGCAGCGTTGAAGGGACTATTTCCAATGAGCAGTTCTTC.

The chain is built from TRBV5-1 and TRBJ1-2; D gene uncertain. The CDR3 spans 13 residues. The V end lost 0 bases, the J end lost 6 bases, and 9 bases lay between the germline ends. The V gene's germline CDR1 is SGHRS and CDR2 YFSETQ. The CDR3 DNA is TGCGCCAGCAGCTTGGACCTATTGGATGGCTACACCTTC. Translation: CASSLDLLDGYTF.

This clonotype was seen ten or more times. The chain combines TRBV28 with TRBJ2-1; 9 positions agree with TRBD1. Germline V lookup: CDR1 MDHEN, CDR2 SYDVKM. This CDR3 contains 15 residues. V was pared by 6 bases and J by 3 bases, with 6 bases of the junction left unmatched. The CDR3 DNA follows: TGTGCCAGCAGCCCCGGGACAGGGAACTACAATGAGCAGTTCTTC. The encoded protein is CASSPGTGNYNEQFF.

This clonotype was detected ten times or more. The CDR3 bases are TGCAGTGCTAGTAGGGGTACCTACGAGCAGTACTTC. The encoded protein is CSASRGTYEQYF. This sequence joins TRBV20-1 and TRBJ2-7, with D tentatively TRBD1 (5 bases). The CDR3 covers 12 residues. Germline V CDR1 and CDR2: DFQATT, SNEGSKA (reference sequence). V dropped 3 bases and J dropped 2 bases, with 8 bases sitting between them.

Only a few counts were recorded for this clonotype. The chain recombines TRBV27 with TRBJ2-2; no firm D call. Trimming removed 2 bases from V and 7 bases from J, with 14 bases in between. Germline V gene data show CDR1 as MNHEY and CDR2 as SMNVEV (reference sequence). CDR3 length: 15 residues. The CDR3 protein is CASSLKYRVGGELFF. In DNA, the CDR3 is TGTGCCAGCAGTTTAAAATATAGGGTCGGCGGGGAGCTGTTTTTT.

The V and J genes are TRBV20-1 and TRBJ2-3; TRBD2 matches 16 bases. CDR3 length: 18 residues. Germline V lookup: CDR1 DFQATT, CDR2 SNEGSKA (reference sequence). The trim removed 4 bases at V and 5 bases at J, leaving 12 bases unmatched. The CDR3 here is CSATIPGLAGGPGDTQYF. As DNA, the CDR3 is TGCAGTGCTACCATTCCGGGACTAGCGGGAGGGCCGGGAGATACGCAGTATTTT.

The V call is TRBV29-1, the J call TRBJ2-7; no clear D gene. Trimming removed 6 bases from V and 5 bases from J, with 17 bases in between. Germline values: CDR1 SQVTM, CDR2 ANQGSEA. The CDR3 has 13 residues. In nucleotides, the CDR3 is TGCAGCGTGGGATCCTCGCCGGAACACGAGCAGTACTTC. Translating gives CSVGSSPEHEQYF.

V usage is TRBV18 and J usage is TRBJ1-6; perhaps TRBD1 as D (6 bases). CDR3 length: 16 residues. V was cut by 4 bases and J by 5 bases, with 15 bases left in between. CDR1 and CDR2 (germline): KGHSH, LQKENI. CDR3 protein: CASSLLPGQNNSPLHF. In DNA form, the CDR3 reads TGTGCCAGCTCACTTCTACCGGGACAAAATAATTCACCCCTCCACTTT. Filled out from reference TRBV18 and TRBJ1-6, the complete variable domain reads NAGVMQNPRHLVRRRGQEARLRCSPMKGHSHVYWYRQLPEEGLKFMVYLQKENIIDESGMPKERFSAEFPKEGPSILRIQQVVRGDSAAYFCASSLLPGQNNSPLHFGNGTRLTVT.

The chain links TRBV7-9 to TRBJ1-2, with D hard to call. This CDR3 has 16 amino acids. Germline V gene data show CDR1 as SEHNR and CDR2 as FQNEAQ (reference sequence). V was clipped by 6 bases and J by 2 bases, with 19 bases between them. As DNA, the CDR3 is TGTGCCAGCAGTCCGGGTGGCATCCAGTGGAACTATGGCTACACCTTC. It translates to CASSPGGIQWNYGYTF.